These T cell receptor beta chains were read from a single sample in a study of human T cells and chemical hapten exposure. From the RACE reads, TCRdb called clonotypes with MiXCR, one entry per CDR3 protein. The data show roughly 45,000 distinct CDR3 sequences, about 10% seen once. Sequences were derived from whole blood, sampled in connection with sensitization to the hapten diphenylcyclopropenone (DPC). The receptors were gathered from a woman in her forties or fifties with alopecia areata. Some clones in this sample may be carry-over from other donors' samples. Each CDR3 is given with its conserved first and last residue. Fields, in order: V gene, J gene, clone size, D gene, CDR3 protein, CDR3 DNA. A D gene is named only where the DNA matches it firmly. Only part of the rows carry a size: once, few, many, or a class if the clone is expanded.

TRBV30	TRBJ2-1	many	TRBD2	CAWSSGLAGGLRSNEQFF	TGTGCCTGGAGTAGCGGACTAGCGGGAGGGTTGAGGTCCAATGAGCAGTTCTTC
TRBV7-7	TRBJ2-2	-	-	CASSTGPMDGELFF	TGTGCCAGCAGCACGGGCCCCATGGACGGGGAGCTGTTTTTT
TRBV28	TRBJ1-6	-	TRBD1	CASSPMWTGDSPLHF	TGTGCCAGCAGTCCCATGTGGACAGGGGATTCACCCCTCCACTTT
TRBV5-4	TRBJ2-3	many	TRBD1	CASSRTGDRSTDTQYF	TGTGCCAGCAGCCGCACAGGGGACAGAAGCACAGATACGCAGTATTTT
TRBV20-1	TRBJ2-1	many	TRBD2	CSAAGGPSYNEQFF	TGCAGTGCTGCGGGAGGGCCCTCCTACAATGAGCAGTTCTTC
TRBV5-1	TRBJ2-2	many	-	CASSLARELFF	TGCGCCAGCAGCTTGGCCAGGGAGCTGTTTTTT
TRBV7-9	TRBJ2-3	-	TRBD2	CASSFGSGRVTDTQYF	TGTGCCAGCAGCTTCGGTAGCGGGAGGGTCACAGATACGCAGTATTTT
TRBV20-1	TRBJ2-3	many	TRBD2	CSALIAGGTDTQYF	TGCAGTGCCCTCATAGCGGGCGGCACAGATACGCAGTATTTT
TRBV29-1	TRBJ1-2	many	-	CSLMTDGRGYTF	TGCAGCTTAATGACTGACGGTCGTGGCTACACCTTC
TRBV6-2/TRBV6-3	TRBJ2-3	many	-	CASSYGFLVIGTDTQYF	TGTGCCAGCAGTTACGGCTTTCTAGTTATTGGCACAGATACGCAGTATTTT
TRBV28	TRBJ1-1	-	-	CASSLFSGYTEAFF	TGTGCCAGCAGTTTATTTTCTGGGTACACTGAAGCTTTCTTT
TRBV12-3/TRBV12-4	TRBJ2-1	-	-	CASSLGGLRMDEQFF	TGTGCCAGCTCCTTAGGAGGACTACGTATGGATGAGCAGTTCTTC
TRBV4-1	TRBJ2-2	many	TRBD1	CASSQLGTGTFGELFF	TGCGCCAGCAGCCAACTAGGGACAGGGACTTTCGGGGAGCTGTTTTTT
TRBV10-2	TRBJ2-2	many	-	CASKESTNTGELFF	TGCGCCAGTAAAGAGAGTACGAACACCGGGGAGCTGTTTTTT
TRBV12-3/TRBV12-4	TRBJ2-3	many	TRBD2	CASRLAGTRDTQYF	TGTGCCAGCAGATTAGCGGGTACGAGGGATACGCAGTATTTT
TRBV20-1	TRBJ1-1	many	-	CSASKDLNTEAFF	TGCAGTGCTAGTAAGGATCTGAACACTGAAGCTTTCTTT
TRBV4-3	TRBJ2-1	many	TRBD2	CASSLRVAGASSYNEQFF	TGCGCCAGCAGCCTTAGAGTAGCGGGAGCGAGCTCCTACAATGAGCAGTTCTTC
TRBV28	TRBJ2-5	many	-	CASSTQETQYF	TGTGCCAGCAGTACCCAGGAGACCCAGTACTTC
TRBV18	TRBJ1-5	many	TRBD1	CASSPGTGGNQPQHF	TGTGCCAGCTCTCCCGGGACAGGGGGCAATCAGCCCCAGCATTTT
TRBV29-1	TRBJ1-2	many	-	CSVSGLYGYTF	TGCAGCGTTTCAGGGTTGTATGGCTACACCTTC
TRBV9	TRBJ2-3	many	TRBD2	CASSSSGSIKYF	TGTGCCAGCAGCTCTAGCGGGAGTATAAAGTATTTT
TRBV7-9	TRBJ1-4	many	TRBD1	CASSRTGGDEKLFF	TGTGCCAGCAGCAGGACAGGGGGCGATGAAAAACTGTTTTTT
TRBV7-2	TRBJ1-2	many	-	CASSPQTNYGYTF	TGTGCCAGCAGCCCCCAAACAAACTATGGCTACACCTTC
TRBV11-2	TRBJ2-5	many	TRBD2	CASRSSTSGRETQYF	TGTGCCAGCAGGTCCTCGACTAGCGGGAGGGAGACCCAGTACTTC